The T cell receptor (beta chain) described here comes from a study of blood T cell repertoires in COVID-19. Original analysis: How many nucleated cells were present was estimated from reference gene primer amplification. Profiling relied on immunoSEQ multiplex PCR, and the TCRdb table lists in-frame clones only, not all of them. V and J calls and clone size are those listed in that table; D and trimming were worked out from the DNA. The sample gives some 200,000 clones, 75% to 90% of which show up once; approximately 2.1% is in the top ten. From germline, CDR1 is SGHRS and CDR2 YFSETQ. The CDR3 has 12 residues. The trim removed 3 bases at V and 4 bases at J, leaving 0 bases unmatched. Living in 24 US areas, the participants were between 18 and 89 years of age. Cohort 3 recovered donors had two negative PCRs, clearance, or symptom resolution.

This sequence joins TRBV5-1 and TRBJ1-1, with TRBD1 matching over 7 bases. Sample: PBMCs or T cells enriched from blood (not recorded which). This TCR derives from a woman under 40 who had recovered from COVID-19. The CDR3 loop is CASSSGGTEAFF. CDR3 coding DNA: TGCGCCAGCAGCTCAGGGGGCACTGAAGCTTTCTTT.